The 22 T cell receptor beta chains reported below all come from one sample, sequenced in a study of blood T cell repertoires in COVID-19. The assay was immunoSEQ multiplex PCR, and TCRdb's table has in-frame clones only and misses some. Of 410,000 or so clones detected, 70% to 90% appear once; the ten largest clones hold 1.4%. The specimen was peripheral blood. Receptors were obtained from a woman younger than 45 with active or convalescent COVID-19.

The rearrangement joins TRBV21-1 to TRBJ1-1; the table's D call of TRBD1 was not tested on the DNA. TRBV21-1 is a pseudogene segment. The CDR3 contains 15 residues. CDR3 loop: CASSTTTGVNTEAFF. CDR3 bases: TGTGCCAGCAGCACCACGACAGGGGTGAACACTGAAGCTTTCTTT.

The chain recombines TRBV28 with TRBJ2-7; possible D gene TRBD1, 6 bases. This CDR3 region has 14 residues. V lost 1 base and J 7 bases, leaving 14 bases between the germline ends. Germline V gives CDR1 MDHEN, CDR2 SYDVKM. Written as DNA, the CDR3 is TGTGCCAGCAGTTTATCAGGGGCTGCCTGGGAGCAGTACTTC. Its translation is CASSLSGAAWEQYF.

The J gene is TRBJ1-1, the V gene TRBV2; 9 nucleotides line up with TRBD1. The CDR3 contains 17 residues. The junction had 18 bases not matched to a gene; V was cut back by 7 bases and J by 6 bases. Germline CDR1 SNHLY, CDR2 FYNNEI. The DNA of the CDR3 is TGTGCCAGCACCCAACTCCCGGGACAGGGATTTCAGGCTGAAGCTTTCTTT. This sequence encodes CASTQLPGQGFQAEAFF.

J is TRBJ2-2 and V is TRBV5-6; 10 bases align to TRBD1. Trimming cost V 3 bases and J 4 bases; bases outside gene matches: 9. The CDR3 totals 17 residues. Looked up from germline, CDR1 is SGHDT and CDR2 is YYEEEE. For the CDR3, the DNA is TGTGCCAGCAGCTCCCTGGGACAGGGGAGTGTCACCGGGGAGCTGTTTTTT. It specifies CASSSLGQGSVTGELFF.

V is TRBV30 and J is TRBJ2-6; 12 bases map to TRBD1. The CDR3 extends over 15 amino acids. Unmatched junction bases numbered 13, after V lost 7 bases and J lost 12 bases. Germline lookup yields CDR1 GTSNPN and CDR2 SVGIG (reference sequence). The CDR3 here is CASSGTGGPRVVLTF. CDR3 in DNA: TGTGCCTCCTCGGGGACAGGGGGCCCTCGTGTCGTCCTGACTTTC.

This clone was counted between two and nine times. The genes are TRBV4-1 and TRBJ1-4; 7 positions match TRBD1. The CDR3 length is 14 residues. With V trimmed by 4 bases and J by 7 bases, 6 bases remained unmatched. The germline V gene encodes CDR1 MGHRA and CDR2 YSYEKL. The CDR3 reads CASSLGTVGEKLFF. CDR3 bases: TGCGCCAGCAGCCTCGGGACAGTCGGTGAAAAACTGTTTTTT.

The chain joins TRBV6-1 to TRBJ1-6; TRBD1 is a possible D gene (5 bases). V lost 3 bases and J lost 6, with 12 bases in between. Germline V CDR1 and CDR2: MNHNS, SASEGT. The CDR3 is 15 amino acids. CDR3: CASSDWGGLNSPLHF. The CDR3 DNA follows: TGTGCCAGCAGTGATTGGGGGGGACTTAATTCACCCCTCCACTTT.

The chain combines TRBV27 with TRBJ2-7; 10 nucleotides align to TRBD2. Trimming at V came to 5 bases and at J to 0 bases, leaving 7 bases not matched to a gene. The germline gives CDR1 MNHEY, CDR2 SMNVEV (reference sequence). This CDR3 spans 16 amino acids. The CDR3 loop is CASSMEPSGSSYEQYF. The CDR3 nucleotides are TGTGCCAGCAGTATGGAACCTAGCGGGAGCTCCTACGAGCAGTACTTC.

This clone was seen a handful of times. A single base is all that separates this from a far larger clone, so a read error is likely. Additional DNA sequences in this sample encode the identical CDR3. This chain links TRBV7-9 with TRBJ1-2, with D tentatively TRBD1 (5 bases). Germline V gene data show CDR1 as SEHNR and CDR2 as FQNEAQ (reference sequence). The CDR3 extends over 13 amino acids. Trimming cost V 1 base and J 2 bases, with 5 bases left between them. The CDR3 loop is CASSLGQNYGYTF. In DNA, the CDR3 is TGTGCCAGCAGCTTAGGACAGAACTATGGCTACACCTTC.

This clone showed up just a few times. The chain uses TRBV5-1 and TRBJ2-7; D not resolved. Trimming removed 0 bases at V and 2 bases at J, with 12 bases between. This CDR3 is 15 amino acids long. Germline loops: CDR1 SGHRS, CDR2 YFSETQ. The CDR3 spells CASSLAYGGTYEQYF. The CDR3 DNA follows: TGCGCCAGCAGCTTGGCCTATGGCGGTACCTACGAGCAGTACTTC.

CDR3 protein: CSVPAGNYEQYF. DNA of the CDR3: TGCAGCGTTCCTGCGGGTAACTACGAGCAGTACTTC. The chain employs TRBV29-1 and TRBJ2-7, with D tentatively TRBD2 (5 bases). Germline V gene sequence: CDR1 SQVTM, CDR2 ANQGSEA. There are 12 residues in the CDR3. Trimming cost V 5 bases and J 3 bases, with 11 bases left between them.

The rearrangement links TRBV5-1 to TRBJ2-1; unclear D gene. Germline assignment: CDR1 SGHRS and CDR2 YFSETQ. Deletions cut 3 bases from V and 5 bases from J, with 9 bases between. The CDR3 consists of 13 residues. DNA of the CDR3: TGCGCCAGCAGCTCAGAACCAAACAATGAGCAGTTCTTC. Translating it yields CASSSEPNNEQFF.

This clone was detected a few times. The chain uses TRBV5-4 and TRBJ1-2; TRBD1 matches at 11 bases. CDR1 is SGHNT and CDR2 is YYREEE in the germline V gene (reference sequence). The CDR3 loop spans 16 amino acids. V shed 3 bases and J 4 bases; nucleotides not matched to a gene: 8. CDR3 DNA sequence: TGTGCCAGCAGCTGGGTGGGGACAGGGGGTTCCTATGGCTACACCTTC. Translation: CASSWVGTGGSYGYTF.

The genes are TRBV9 and TRBJ1-1; D may be TRBD1 (6 bases). The CDR3 loop spans 16 amino acids. Trimming left V 4 bases short and J 0 bases short, with 16 bases between. Per germline, CDR1 SGDLS and CDR2 YYNGEE. CDR3 DNA sequence: TGTGCCAGCAGCTCAACCACCGGGGACATGAACACTGAAGCTTTCTTT. Amino acid sequence: CASSSTTGDMNTEAFF. Full variable domain (rest looked up from reference TRBV9 and TRBJ1-1): DSGVTQTPKHLITATGQRVTLRCSPRSGDLSVYWYQQSLDQGLQFLIQYYNGEERAKGNILERFSAQQFPDLHSELNLSSLELGDSALYFCASSSTTGDMNTEAFFGQGTRLTVV.

J is TRBJ2-2 and V is TRBV3-1 (or the pseudogene TRBV3-2); D gene uncertain. The CDR3 spans 16 residues. The germline V gene encodes CDR1 LGHDT and CDR2 YNNKEL (reference sequence). V lost 4 bases and J 0 bases, leaving 12 bases between the germline ends. The CDR3: CASSRVAYPNTGELFF. The CDR3 region has the DNA TGTGCCAGCAGCCGCGTTGCGTACCCGAACACCGGGGAGCTGTTTTTT.

This clone turned up a few times. The rearrangement links TRBV12-3 or TRBV12-4 to TRBJ1-1, with D hard to call. V was shortened by 4 bases and J by 6 bases, with 9 bases between the two germline ends. The CDR3 is 12 amino acids. For the CDR3, the DNA is TGTGCCAGCAGTTCATTCGCGGCTGAAGCTTTCTTT. Amino acids: CASSSFAAEAFF.

The rearrangement joins TRBV27 to TRBJ2-1, with TRBD1 as a possible D gene (6 bases). The V gene lost 6 bases and the J gene lost 4 bases, with 19 bases spanning the gap. Germline assignment: CDR1 MNHEY and CDR2 SMNVEV (reference sequence). The CDR3 is 16 amino acids. The CDR3 region is CASSSDRSYYYNEQFF. DNA for the CDR3: TGTGCCAGCAGCTCAGACAGGTCCTACTATTACAATGAGCAGTTCTTC.

V gene TRBV6-6 combines with J gene TRBJ1-2, with D maybe TRBD1 (5 bases). Germline loops: CDR1 MNHNY, CDR2 SVGAGI (reference sequence). Trimming removed 8 bases at V and 2 bases at J, with 12 bases between. The CDR3 contains 13 residues. CDR3 amino acids: CASRRDGNYGYTF. The CDR3 DNA is TGTGCCAGCCGGAGGGACGGAAACTATGGCTACACCTTC.

This chain joins TRBV7-8 and TRBJ2-1, with TRBD2 matching over 10 bases. V trimming: 3 bases; J trimming: 4 bases; junction bases outside the gene matches: 15. The CDR3 runs to 19 residues. The V gene's germline CDR1 is SGHVS and CDR2 FQNEAQ. For the CDR3, the DNA is TGTGCCAGCAGCTTTTCGGGGACCTTTACTAGCGGGACTTACAATGAGCAGTTCTTC. It is translated as CASSFSGTFTSGTYNEQFF.

The rearrangement joins TRBV7-2 to TRBJ2-7; D uncertain. Trimming stripped 1 base from V and 2 bases from J, with 12 bases between. The CDR3 length is 15 residues. Germline CDR1 reads SGHTA; CDR2 reads FQGNSA. CDR3 region: CASSLVPVPTYEQYF. CDR3 coding DNA: TGTGCCAGCAGCTTAGTCCCCGTACCTACCTACGAGCAGTACTTC.

The table lists this clone with a count of one. J is TRBJ2-1 and V is TRBV18, with TRBD2 matching over 8 bases. This CDR3 is built from 15 residues. The germline gives CDR1 KGHSH, CDR2 LQKENI. Losses at the gene ends were 2 bases for V and 5 bases for J; bases not matched to a gene: 5. CDR3 nucleotides: TGTGCCAGCTCACCAGTCACTAGCGGTAACAATGAGCAGTTCTTC. This translates into CASSPVTSGNNEQFF.

The chain combines TRBV7-9 with TRBJ1-2; TRBD1 agrees at 10 bases. This CDR3 region has 16 residues. Germline V gene lookup returns CDR1 SEHNR and CDR2 FQNEAQ (reference sequence). V lost 1 base to trimming and J lost 8 bases; unmatched junction nucleotides: 10. In nucleotides, the CDR3 is TGTGCCAGCAGCTTAGAGGTGCGCGGACAGGGGGACGGCTACACCTTC. It is translated as CASSLEVRGQGDGYTF.